These T cell receptor beta chains were read from a single sample in a study of T cells after yellow fever vaccination. TCRdb analysed the 5' RACE reads with MiXCR anew, one entry per CDR3 protein. The sample gives over 150,000 distinct CDR3 sequences, about 6% of which show up once; about 2.7% is in the top ten. Sequenced here: CD4+ T cells sorted from PBMCs, sampled on the day of the first yellow fever vaccination. Receptor source: a young man who received the YFV17D yellow fever vaccine. Each CDR3 is given without its conserved first and last residue.

>TRBJ2-6|15|TRBV6-1
ASSDARRFSGANVLT
>TRBJ1-1|12|TRBV6-1
ASSRGSPGTEAF
>TRBJ2-7|15|TRBV12-3/TRBV12-4
ASSLALTSGAGYEQY
>TRBJ1-1|11|TRBV7-9
ASLRIGNTEAF
>TRBJ1-1|12|TRBV11-1
ASSLAAKGTEAF
>TRBJ2-7|12|TRBV5-4
ASSPDRIPYEQY
>TRBJ1-6|14|TRBV12-3/TRBV12-4
ASSQDRGGNNSPLH
>TRBJ2-2|11|TRBV24-1
ATSDYGRGELF
>TRBJ2-3|13|TRBV5-1
ASSLTSGVGDTQY
>TRBJ2-5|14|TRBV6-1
ASQPIPGIFQETQY
>TRBJ2-5|10|TRBV20-1
SALKGRETQY
>TRBJ2-5|10|TRBV29-1
SVDRGGETQY
>TRBJ2-6|16|TRBV27
ASRSNARGLLGANVLT
>TRBJ2-3|12|TRBV7-2
ASSLQRAPDTQY
>TRBJ2-3|13|TRBV18
ASSPGLADTDTQY
>TRBJ2-5|8|TRBV10-3
AITGETQY
>TRBJ2-2|12|TRBV7-9
ASSSQGGPGELF
>TRBJ1-6|11|TRBV10-3
AIQGQGHSPLH
>TRBJ2-1|15|TRBV4-3
ASSQSARDRYYNEQF
>TRBJ1-2|14|TRBV2
ASSEAPGGYDYGYT
>TRBJ2-3|12|TRBV20-1
SARLAGSSDTQY
>TRBJ2-5|11|TRBV12-3/TRBV12-4
ASEFGPQETQY
>TRBJ2-2|14|TRBV20-1
SARDRGRSNTGELF
>TRBJ1-2|11|TRBV6-5
ASKDSENYGYT
>TRBJ2-3|11|TRBV20-1
SASRPSTDTQY
>TRBJ2-1|12|TRBV6-5
ASSYLSGGDEQF
>TRBJ1-6|14|TRBV12-3/TRBV12-4
ASSSTNEGVFSPLH
>TRBJ2-7|9|TRBV20-1
SVTGVYEQY
>TRBJ2-1|11|TRBV12-3/TRBV12-4
ASSQNLVSEQF
>TRBJ1-5|13|TRBV4-3
ASSPAVGVQQPQH
>TRBJ1-2|13|TRBV25-1
ASSETGTGFYGYT
>TRBJ2-1|9|TRBV5-6
ASYRAGEQF
>TRBJ2-1|9|TRBV20-1
SAGVYNEQF
>TRBJ2-5|10|TRBV3-1
ASSLGQETQY
>TRBJ2-1|15|TRBV30
AWSVARTSGAKNEQF
>TRBJ2-3|10|TRBV11-2
ASSPQGDTQY
>TRBJ1-4|12|TRBV20-1
SARATDRGEKLF
>TRBJ1-2|12|TRBV5-1
ASSPGDASYGYT
>TRBJ2-2|18|TRBV7-3
ASSFRLRNTTRANTGELF
>TRBJ2-3|13|TRBV19
ASSIRTGYTDTQY
>TRBJ2-5|11|TRBV7-3
ASSREIQETQY
>TRBJ2-3|9|TRBV27
ASGFTDTQY
>TRBJ2-1|11|TRBV7-3
ASSSASGGAGV
>TRBJ1-4|12|TRBV12-3/TRBV12-4
ASSLTLTNEKLF
>TRBJ2-5|11|TRBV12-3/TRBV12-4
ASNPPREETQY